These 14 T cell receptor beta chains were all obtained from the same sample, sequenced in a study of response to subunit inactivated influenza vaccine. One entry per CDR3 protein, called by TCRdb with MiXCR from the RT-PCR reads. The table shows 550,000 to 600,000 distinct CDR3 sequences, with about 10% occurring only once. Material: PBMCs from blood, obtained on the day of vaccination. The receptors stem from a man aged 50-60 years who received an inactivated influenza vaccine.

This clonotype was recorded a few times. This chain uses TRBV12-3 or TRBV12-4 with TRBJ2-5; TRBD2 matches at 7 bases. This CDR3 is 15 amino acids long. J gave up 2 bases and V 1 base, and 4 bases lay outside the gene matches. CDR3 residues: CASSLGASGQETQYF. In DNA, the CDR3 is TGTGCCAGCAGTTTAGGGGCTAGCGGACAAGAGACCCAGTACTTC.

V gene TRBV5-1 combines with J gene TRBJ2-4, with 7 positions matching TRBD2. The CDR3 length is 15 residues. V was pared by 1 base and J by 2 bases, with 3 bases of the junction left unmatched. CDR1 is SGHRS, CDR2 YFSETQ, per germline. CDR3 in DNA: TGCGCCAGCAGCTTGTGGGGAGGGTCCAAAAACATTCAGTACTTC. Protein: CASSLWGGSKNIQYF.

The J gene is TRBJ2-7, the V gene TRBV11-1; 7 nucleotides agree with TRBD2. J gave up 2 bases and V 4 bases, and 17 bases lay outside the gene matches. This CDR3 is 18 amino acids long. Germline CDR1 SGHAT, CDR2 FQDESV (reference sequence). CDR3 sequence: CASSSRTSRNLYPYEQYF. The CDR3 bases are TGTGCCAGCAGCTCGCGGACTAGTCGGAACCTCTATCCCTACGAGCAGTACTTC.

This chain links TRBV7-9 with TRBJ2-1; tentative D call: TRBD2 (6 bases). Germline values: CDR1 SEHNR, CDR2 FQNEAQ (reference sequence). This CDR3 has 15 amino acids. Trimming removed 4 bases from V and 6 bases from J, with 16 bases in between. The CDR3 sequence: CASSSQHQGGNEQFF. The CDR3 DNA is TGTGCCAGCAGCTCCCAACACCAGGGAGGCAATGAGCAGTTCTTC.

This clonotype was picked up a small number of times. The V call is TRBV7-2, the J call TRBJ1-4; D unclear. This CDR3 region has 15 residues. Germline V gene data show CDR1 as SGHTA and CDR2 as FQGNSA. Trimming cost V 5 bases and J 10 bases, with 20 bases left between them. The CDR3 region is CASSASGQASGKLFF. The DNA of the CDR3 is TGTGCCAGCAGCGCCTCCGGGCAGGCGTCTGGAAAACTGTTTTTT. Full variable domain (outside the CDR3, taken from reference TRBV7-2 and TRBJ1-4): GAGVSQSPSNKVTEKGKDVELRCDPISGHTALYWYRQSLGQGLEFLIYFQGNSAPDKSGLPSDRFSAERTGGSVSTLTIQRTQQEDSAVYLCASSASGQASGKLFFGSGTQLSVL.

This chain joins TRBV29-1 and TRBJ2-7, with D perhaps TRBD2 (5 bases). Trimming removed 2 bases from V and 0 bases from J, with 14 bases in between. Germline V gene sequence: CDR1 SQVTM, CDR2 ANQGSEA. The CDR3 runs 15 residues. CDR3 sequence (DNA): TGCAGCGTTGAACGCGTTGGGGAGAGCTCCTACGAGCAGTACTTC. Translation: CSVERVGESSYEQYF.

This clonotype came up a few times. The rearrangement uses TRBV6-5 and TRBJ1-2; D is ambiguous. V lost 4 bases and J lost 4, with 10 bases in between. There are 13 residues in the CDR3. Looked up from germline, CDR1 is MNHEY and CDR2 is SVGAGI. CDR3 sequence (DNA): TGTGCCAGCAGTTGGCACACATCCTATGGCTACACCTTC. Translating it yields CASSWHTSYGYTF.

The chain recombines TRBV12-3 or TRBV12-4 with TRBJ2-5, with 7 bases aligning to TRBD2. This CDR3 comprises 13 residues. V was clipped by 4 bases and J by 7 bases; unmatched bases: 6. Written as DNA, the CDR3 is TGTGCCAGCAGTTACACTAGCGAAGGGACCCAGTACTTC. Its protein is CASSYTSEGTQYF.

In this sample, this clonotype turned up a few times. The chain joins TRBV6-2 or TRBV6-3 to TRBJ2-7, with D tentatively TRBD1 (6 bases). The CDR3 is made up of 15 amino acids. Germline lookup yields CDR1 MNHEY and CDR2 SVGEGT. Deletions cut 8 bases from V and 1 base from J, with 18 bases between. The CDR3: CASHRGQGISYEQYF. Here the CDR3 DNA reads TGTGCCAGCCATCGCGGGCAGGGGATATCCTACGAGCAGTACTTC.

As concerns this clonotype: At one end the junction does not follow the germline gene, possibly because of a read error. The chain joins TRBV5-1 to TRBJ2-1, with TRBD2 identical over 14 bases. Germline CDR1 SGHRS, CDR2 YFSETQ. The CDR3 extends over 15 amino acids. The chain's CDR3 is CTSRGTSGRNGEQFF. CDR3 nucleotide sequence: TGCACCAGCAGAGGGACTAGCGGGAGAAACGGTGAGCAGTTCTTC.

This clonotype was detected a few times. The rearrangement links TRBV4-3 to TRBJ2-1, with 10 nucleotides matching TRBD2. The length of the CDR3 is 19 residues. The J segment lost 8 bases and the V segment lost 0 bases, leaving 16 bases of the junction unmatched. Germline V gene sequence: CDR1 LGHNA, CDR2 YSLEER. CDR3 region: CASSQDSRLAGINRDEQFF. CDR3 nucleotide sequence: TGCGCCAGCAGCCAAGACTCCCGACTAGCGGGTATAAATCGGGATGAGCAGTTCTTC.

The V gene is TRBV7-2, the J gene TRBJ1-5; D is undetermined. Deletions cut 3 bases from V and 2 bases from J, with 8 bases between. Germline V CDR1 and CDR2: SGHTA, FQGNSA. The CDR3 loop spans 14 amino acids. In DNA form, the CDR3 reads TGTGCCAGCAGCTTTATGGCTGGCAATCAGCCCCAGCATTTT. Translation gives CASSFMAGNQPQHF.

This clonotype has at least ten counts. This chain joins TRBV4-3 and TRBJ1-5; D gene ambiguous. CDR1 is LGHNA, CDR2 YSLEER, per germline. The CDR3 is 13 residues long. With 0 bases removed from V and 7 bases from J, the gap between germline ends came to 7 bases. This chain's CDR3 is CASSQESSQPQHF. In DNA form, the CDR3 reads TGCGCCAGCAGCCAAGAGTCTAGCCAGCCCCAGCATTTT.

This chain connects TRBV11-2 to TRBJ2-5; D may be TRBD1 (5 bases). The CDR3 totals 14 residues. Between the trimmed V and J ends, which lost 0 bases and 6 bases, there was a span of 11 bases. Germline CDR1 reads SGHAT; CDR2 reads FQNNGV. The CDR3 is CASSLDARGQTQYF. For the CDR3, the DNA is TGTGCCAGCAGCTTAGATGCAAGGGGTCAGACCCAGTACTTC.